This T cell receptor beta chain was recorded in a study of molecular identifiers for immune sequencing clone quantification. One entry per CDR3 protein results from TCRdb running MiXCR on the PCR reads. This sample carries about 500,000 distinct CDR3 sequences, around 25% of them seen once, and the ten largest clones take 0.76%. This clonotype showed up just once. Sequencing used naive CD8+ T cells from blood, with Jurkat cell RNA spiked in. Specified subset: FACS-sorted CD8+CD4-CCR7+CD45RA+ naive T cells. The receptor comes from a human donor in good health. Some libraries in this study had Jurkat cell RNA spiked in.

The CDR3 DNA follows: TGTGCCAGCAGTAGCGGGCCAAACCAAGAGACCCAGTACTTC. It codes for CASSSGPNQETQYF. The V gene is TRBV2, the J gene TRBJ2-5; maybe TRBD2 (6 bases). The germline gives CDR1 SNHLY, CDR2 FYNNEI. V lost 5 bases, J lost 0 bases, and 10 bases lay in between. This CDR3 is 14 amino acids long. Full variable domain (outside the CDR3, taken from reference TRBV2 and TRBJ2-5): EPEVTQTPSHQVTQMGQEVILRCVPISNHLYFYWYRQILGQKVEFLVSFYNNEISEKSEIFDDQFSVERPDGSNFTLKIRSTKLEDSAMYFCASSSGPNQETQYFGPGTRLLVL.